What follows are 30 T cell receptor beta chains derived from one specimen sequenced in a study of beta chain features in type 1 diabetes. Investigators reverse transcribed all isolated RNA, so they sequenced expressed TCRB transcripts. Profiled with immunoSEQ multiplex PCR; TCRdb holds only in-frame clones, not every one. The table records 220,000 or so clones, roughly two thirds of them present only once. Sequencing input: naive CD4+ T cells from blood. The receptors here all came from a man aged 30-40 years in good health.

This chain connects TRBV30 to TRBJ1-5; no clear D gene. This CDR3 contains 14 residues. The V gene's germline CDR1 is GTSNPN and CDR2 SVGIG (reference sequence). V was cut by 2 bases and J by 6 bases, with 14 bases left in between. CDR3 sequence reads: CAWSIGVLGQPQHF. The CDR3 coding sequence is TGTGCCTGGAGTATCGGGGTTTTGGGTCAGCCCCAGCATTTT.

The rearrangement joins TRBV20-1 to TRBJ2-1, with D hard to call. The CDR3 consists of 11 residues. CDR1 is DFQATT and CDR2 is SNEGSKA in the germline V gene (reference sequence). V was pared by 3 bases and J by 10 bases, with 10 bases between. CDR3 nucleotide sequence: TGCAGTGCTAGGGAGCTGGGGGAGCAGTTCTTC. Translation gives CSARELGEQFF.

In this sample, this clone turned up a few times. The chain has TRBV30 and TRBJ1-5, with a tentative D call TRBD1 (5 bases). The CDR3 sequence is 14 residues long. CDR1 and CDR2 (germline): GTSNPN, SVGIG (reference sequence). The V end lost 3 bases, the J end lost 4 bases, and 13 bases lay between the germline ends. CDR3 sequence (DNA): TGTGCCTGGAGCCACGGACACAAGAATCAGCCCCAGCATTTT. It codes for CAWSHGHKNQPQHF. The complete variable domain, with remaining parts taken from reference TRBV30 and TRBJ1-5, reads SQTIHQWPATLVQPVGSPLSLECTVEGTSNPNLYWYRQAAGRGLQLLFYSVGIGQISSEVPQNLSASRPQDRQFILSSKKLLLSDSGFYLCAWSHGHKNQPQHFGDGTRLSIL.

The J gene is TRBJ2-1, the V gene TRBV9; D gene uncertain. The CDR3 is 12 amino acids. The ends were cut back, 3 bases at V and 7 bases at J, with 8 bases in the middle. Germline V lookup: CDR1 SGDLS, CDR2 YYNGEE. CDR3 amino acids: CASSADMNEQFF. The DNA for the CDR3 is TGTGCCAGCAGCGCCGACATGAATGAGCAGTTCTTC.

The CDR3 spells CASRGQGVPGELFF. The DNA of the CDR3 is TGTGCCAGCAGGGGACAGGGGGTCCCCGGGGAGCTGTTTTTT. This chain joins TRBV2 and TRBJ2-2; TRBD1 agrees at 11 bases. Per germline, CDR1 SNHLY and CDR2 FYNNEI. The V and J ends lost 6 bases and 6 bases, in that order; junction bases with no gene match: 3. The CDR3 has 14 residues.

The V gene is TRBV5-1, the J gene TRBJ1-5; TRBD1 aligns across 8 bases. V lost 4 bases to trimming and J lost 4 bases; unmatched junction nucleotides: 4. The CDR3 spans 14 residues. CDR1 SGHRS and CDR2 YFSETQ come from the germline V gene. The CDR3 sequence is CASSATGGNQPQHF. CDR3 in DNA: TGCGCCAGCAGCGCTACAGGGGGTAATCAGCCCCAGCATTTT.

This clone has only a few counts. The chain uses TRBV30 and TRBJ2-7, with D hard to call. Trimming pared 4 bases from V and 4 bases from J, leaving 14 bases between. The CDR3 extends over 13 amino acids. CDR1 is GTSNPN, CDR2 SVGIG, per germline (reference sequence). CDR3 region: CAWTAPSLYEQYF. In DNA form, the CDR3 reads TGTGCCTGGACCGCACCCAGTCTGTACGAGCAGTACTTC.

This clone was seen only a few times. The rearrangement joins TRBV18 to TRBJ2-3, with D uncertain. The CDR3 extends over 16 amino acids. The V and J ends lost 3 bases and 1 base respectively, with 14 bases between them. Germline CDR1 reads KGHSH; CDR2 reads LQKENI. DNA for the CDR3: TGTGCCAGCTCACCCCTCCACGGCCTGGGCACAGATACGCAGTATTTT. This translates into CASSPLHGLGTDTQYF.

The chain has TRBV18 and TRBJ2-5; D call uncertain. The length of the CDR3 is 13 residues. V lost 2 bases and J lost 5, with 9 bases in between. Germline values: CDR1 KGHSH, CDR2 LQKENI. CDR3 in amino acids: CASSPGAGETQYF. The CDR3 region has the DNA TGTGCCAGCTCACCAGGAGCCGGGGAGACCCAGTACTTC.

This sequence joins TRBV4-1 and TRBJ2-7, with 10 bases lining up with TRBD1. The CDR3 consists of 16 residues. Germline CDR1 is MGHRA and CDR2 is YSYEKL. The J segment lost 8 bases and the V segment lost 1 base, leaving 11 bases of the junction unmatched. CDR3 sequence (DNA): TGCGCCAGCAGCCAAGGACAGGGGGCGAAGGACCCCCAGCAGTACTTC. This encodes CASSQGQGAKDPQQYF.

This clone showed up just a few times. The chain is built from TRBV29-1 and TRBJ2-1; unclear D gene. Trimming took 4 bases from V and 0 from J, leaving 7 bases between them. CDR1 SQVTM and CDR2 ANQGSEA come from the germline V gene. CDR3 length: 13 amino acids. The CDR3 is CSVGEPSYNEQFF. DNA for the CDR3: TGCAGCGTTGGTGAGCCCTCCTACAATGAGCAGTTCTTC.

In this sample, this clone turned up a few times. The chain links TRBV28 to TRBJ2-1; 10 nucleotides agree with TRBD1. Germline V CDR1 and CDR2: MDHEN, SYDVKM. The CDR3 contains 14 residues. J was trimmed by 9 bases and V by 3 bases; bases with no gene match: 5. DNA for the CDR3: TGTGCCAGCAGTTTCCGCGGACAGGGGGGTGAGCAGTTCTTC. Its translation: CASSFRGQGGEQFF. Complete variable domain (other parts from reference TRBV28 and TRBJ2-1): DVKVTQSSRYLVKRTGEKVFLECVQDMDHENMFWYRQDPGLGLRLIYFSYDVKMKEKGDIPEGYSVSREKKERFSLILESASTNQTSMYLCASSFRGQGGEQFFGPGTRLTVL.

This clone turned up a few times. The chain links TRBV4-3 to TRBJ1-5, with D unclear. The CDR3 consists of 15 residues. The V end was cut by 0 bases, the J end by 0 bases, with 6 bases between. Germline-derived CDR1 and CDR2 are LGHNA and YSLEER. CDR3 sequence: CASSQDGVSNQPQHF. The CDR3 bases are TGCGCCAGCAGCCAAGACGGGGTTAGCAATCAGCCCCAGCATTTT.

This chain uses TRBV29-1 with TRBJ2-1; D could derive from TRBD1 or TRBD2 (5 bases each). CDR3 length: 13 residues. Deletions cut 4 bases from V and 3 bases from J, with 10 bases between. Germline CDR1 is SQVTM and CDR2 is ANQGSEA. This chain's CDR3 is CSVVRDVYNEQFF. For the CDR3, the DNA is TGCAGCGTTGTCCGGGACGTCTACAATGAGCAGTTCTTC.

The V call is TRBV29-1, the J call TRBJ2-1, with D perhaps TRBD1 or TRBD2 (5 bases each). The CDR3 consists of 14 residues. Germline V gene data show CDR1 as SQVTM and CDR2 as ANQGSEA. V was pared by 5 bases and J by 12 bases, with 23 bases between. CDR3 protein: CSVPVGANRALQFF. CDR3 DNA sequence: TGCAGCGTTCCCGTCGGGGCTAACCGCGCGCTGCAGTTCTTC.

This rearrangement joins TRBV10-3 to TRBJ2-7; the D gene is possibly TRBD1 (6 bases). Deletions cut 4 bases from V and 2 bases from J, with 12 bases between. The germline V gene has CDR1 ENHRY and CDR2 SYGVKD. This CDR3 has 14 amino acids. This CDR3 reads CAISAETGPYEQYF. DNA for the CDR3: TGTGCCATCAGTGCAGAGACAGGTCCCTACGAGCAGTACTTC.

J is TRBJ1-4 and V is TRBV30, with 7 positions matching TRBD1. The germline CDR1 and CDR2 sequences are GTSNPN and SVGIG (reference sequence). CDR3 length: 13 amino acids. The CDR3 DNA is TGTGCAGTTAAGACAGGGTTGGATGAAAAACTGTTTTTT. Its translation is CAVKTGLDEKLFF. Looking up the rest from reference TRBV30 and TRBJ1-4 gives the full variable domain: SQTIHQWPATLVQPVGSPLSLECTVEGTSNPNLYWYRQAAGRGLQLLFYSVGIGQISSEVPQNLSASRPQDRQFILSSKKLLLSDSGFYLCAVKTGLDEKLFFGSGTQLSVL.

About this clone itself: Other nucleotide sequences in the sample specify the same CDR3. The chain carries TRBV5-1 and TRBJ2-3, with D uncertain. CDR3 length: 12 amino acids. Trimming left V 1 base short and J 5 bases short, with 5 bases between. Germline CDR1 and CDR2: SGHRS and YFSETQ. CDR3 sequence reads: CASSLLGDTQYF. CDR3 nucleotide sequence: TGCGCCAGCAGCTTGCTTGGAGATACGCAGTATTTT.

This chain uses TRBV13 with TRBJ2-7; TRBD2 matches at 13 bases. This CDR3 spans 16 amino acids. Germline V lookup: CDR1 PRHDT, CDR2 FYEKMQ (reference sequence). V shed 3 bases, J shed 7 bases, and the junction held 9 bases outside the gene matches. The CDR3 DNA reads TGTGCCAGCAGCTTGGGGACTAGCGGGATTGGAAGAGAGCAGTACTTC. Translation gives CASSLGTSGIGREQYF.

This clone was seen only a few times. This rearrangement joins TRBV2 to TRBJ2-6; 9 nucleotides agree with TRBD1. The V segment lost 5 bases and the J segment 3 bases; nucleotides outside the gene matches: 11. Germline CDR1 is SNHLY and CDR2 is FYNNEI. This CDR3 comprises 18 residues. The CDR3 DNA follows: TGTGCCAGCAGTTATACGACAGGGGGTTGGAATGGGGCCAACGTCCTGACTTTC. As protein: CASSYTTGGWNGANVLTF.

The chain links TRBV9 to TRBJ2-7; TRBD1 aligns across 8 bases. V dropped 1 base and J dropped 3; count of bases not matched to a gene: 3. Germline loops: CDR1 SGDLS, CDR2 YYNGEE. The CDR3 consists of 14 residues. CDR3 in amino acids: CASSVQGASYEQYF. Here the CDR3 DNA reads TGTGCCAGCAGCGTACAGGGGGCAAGCTACGAGCAGTACTTC. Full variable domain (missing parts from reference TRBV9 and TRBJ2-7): DSGVTQTPKHLITATGQRVTLRCSPRSGDLSVYWYQQSLDQGLQFLIQYYNGEERAKGNILERFSAQQFPDLHSELNLSSLELGDSALYFCASSVQGASYEQYFGPGTRLTVT.

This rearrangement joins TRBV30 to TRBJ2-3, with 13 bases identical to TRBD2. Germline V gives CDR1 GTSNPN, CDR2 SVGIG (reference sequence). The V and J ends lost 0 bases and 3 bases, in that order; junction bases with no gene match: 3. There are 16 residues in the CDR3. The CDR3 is CAWSVGLAGVTDTQYF. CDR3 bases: TGTGCCTGGAGTGTTGGACTAGCGGGAGTAACAGATACGCAGTATTTT.

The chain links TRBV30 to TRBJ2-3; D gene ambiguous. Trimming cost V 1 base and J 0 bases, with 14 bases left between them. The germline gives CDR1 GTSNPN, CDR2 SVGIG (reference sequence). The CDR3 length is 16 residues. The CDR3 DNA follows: TGTGCCTGGAGTGAGGCGTCTTCTATTAGCACAGATACGCAGTATTTT. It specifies CAWSEASSISTDTQYF.

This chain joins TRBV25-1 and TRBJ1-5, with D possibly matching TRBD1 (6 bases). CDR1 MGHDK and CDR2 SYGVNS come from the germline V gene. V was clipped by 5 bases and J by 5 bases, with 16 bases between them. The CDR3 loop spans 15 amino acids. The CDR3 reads CASSLGTFQYQPQHF. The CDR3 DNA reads TGTGCCAGCAGTCTCGGGACATTCCAATATCAGCCCCAGCATTTT.

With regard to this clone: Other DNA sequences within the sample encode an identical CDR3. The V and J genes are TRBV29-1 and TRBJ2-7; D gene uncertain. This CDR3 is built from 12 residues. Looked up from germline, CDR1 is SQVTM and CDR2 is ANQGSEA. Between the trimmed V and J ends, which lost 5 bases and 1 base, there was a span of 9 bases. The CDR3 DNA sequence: TGCAGCGTTACCGGGTCTTCCTACGAGCAGTACTTC. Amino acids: CSVTGSSYEQYF.

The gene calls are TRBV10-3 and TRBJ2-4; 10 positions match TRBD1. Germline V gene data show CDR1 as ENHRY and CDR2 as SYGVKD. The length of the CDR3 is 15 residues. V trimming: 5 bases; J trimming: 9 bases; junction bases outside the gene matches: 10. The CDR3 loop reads CAISSPGQGRLIQYF. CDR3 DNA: TGTGCCATCAGTTCTCCGGGACAGGGGAGGCTCATTCAGTACTTC.

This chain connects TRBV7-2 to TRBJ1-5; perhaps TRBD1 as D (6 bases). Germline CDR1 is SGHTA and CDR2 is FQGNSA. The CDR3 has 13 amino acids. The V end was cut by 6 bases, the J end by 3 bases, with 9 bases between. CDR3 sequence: CASSRGLNQPQHF. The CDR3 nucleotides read TGTGCCAGCAGTCGGGGGCTCAATCAGCCCCAGCATTTT. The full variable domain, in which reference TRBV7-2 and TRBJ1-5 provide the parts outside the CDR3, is GAGVSQSPSNKVTEKGKDVELRCDPISGHTALYWYRQSLGQGLEFLIYFQGNSAPDKSGLPSDRFSAERTGGSVSTLTIQRTQQEDSAVYLCASSRGLNQPQHFGDGTRLSIL.

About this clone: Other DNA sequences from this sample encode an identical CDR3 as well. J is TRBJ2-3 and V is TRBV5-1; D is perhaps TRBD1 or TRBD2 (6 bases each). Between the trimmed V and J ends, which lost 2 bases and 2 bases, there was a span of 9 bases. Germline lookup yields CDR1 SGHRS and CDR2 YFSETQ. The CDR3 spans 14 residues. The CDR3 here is CASSLGGNTDTQYF. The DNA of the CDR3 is TGCGCCAGCAGCTTAGGGGGGAACACAGATACGCAGTATTTT.

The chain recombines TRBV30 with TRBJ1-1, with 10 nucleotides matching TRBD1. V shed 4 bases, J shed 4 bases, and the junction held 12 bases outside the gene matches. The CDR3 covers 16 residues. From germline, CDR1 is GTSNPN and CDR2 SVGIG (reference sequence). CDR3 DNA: TGTGCCTGGAAGTATGGGCGGGACAGGGGCTTCACTGAAGCTTTCTTT. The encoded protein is CAWKYGRDRGFTEAFF.

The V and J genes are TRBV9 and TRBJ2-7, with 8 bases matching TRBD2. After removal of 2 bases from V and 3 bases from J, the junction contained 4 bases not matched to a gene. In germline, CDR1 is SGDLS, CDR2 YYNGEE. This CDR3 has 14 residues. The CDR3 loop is CASSVSGANYEQYF. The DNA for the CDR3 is TGTGCCAGCAGCGTTAGCGGGGCGAACTACGAGCAGTACTTC. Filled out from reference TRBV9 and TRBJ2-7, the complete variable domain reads DSGVTQTPKHLITATGQRVTLRCSPRSGDLSVYWYQQSLDQGLQFLIQYYNGEERAKGNILERFSAQQFPDLHSELNLSSLELGDSALYFCASSVSGANYEQYFGPGTRLTVT.